This T cell receptor (beta chain) appears in the sequencing data of a study of blood T cell repertoires in COVID-19. Study-level background: There were acute and convalescent COVID-19 samples, and they came from the United States, Italy and Spain. Sources were T cells, B-cell-depleted T cells, or PBMCs; the material itself was cDNA or gDNA.

In the original workflow: Amplified reference gene primers provided the basis for estimating nucleated cell counts. TCRdb's table, derived via immunoSEQ multiplex PCR, lists solely in-frame clones and lacks some. V and J calls and clone size are as listed in that table; D and trimming were resolved from the DNA. The table includes about 14,000 clones, approximately 90% detected once. The CDR3 extends over 14 amino acids. V was cut by 5 bases and J by 4 bases, with 14 bases left in between. The germline gives CDR1 KGHSH, CDR2 LQKENI. This clone occurred once. The specimen sequenced was peripheral blood. This chain connects TRBV18 to TRBJ1-1, with D maybe TRBD1 (6 bases). The sequence was obtained from a human donor with active COVID-19. The donor label of this sample is uncertain. The CDR3 sequence: CASSFGQGTTEAFF. The DNA of the CDR3 is TGTGCCAGCTCATTTGGGCAGGGGACCACTGAAGCTTTCTTT.